The T cell receptor beta chain described here comes from a study of monozygotic twins with inflammatory bowel disease. TCRdb re-called the 5' RACE reads, yielding one record per CDR3 amino acid sequence without DNA. The sample table includes around 410,000 distinct CDR3 sequences. The CDR3 has 14 residues. Germline CDR1 is LGHDT and CDR2 is YNNKEL (reference sequence). This clonotype was sampled from a human donor with ulcerative colitis or Crohn's disease, or a healthy co-twin of an affected twin (not recorded which). The sequencing sample was made of blood. The chain uses TRBV3-1 and TRBJ1-1; TCRdb names TRBD1, which stays unverified in the absence of DNA. CDR3 protein: CASSQETWGTEAFF.